This T cell receptor (beta chain) was profiled in a study of blood T cell repertoires in COVID-19. On the study more broadly: The analysed material was cDNA or gDNA that came from T cells, B-cell-depleted T cells, or PBMCs.

As processed by the authors: Amplifying reference gene primers gave estimates of nucleated cell counts. Sequencing used immunoSEQ multiplex PCR; TCRdb keeps in-frame clones, though not all of them. The DNA was the basis for D and trimming; V, J and clone size are from that table. This sample yields 45,000 to 65,000 clones, of which 90% are seen a single time; about 3.1% belongs to the top ten. The specimen was peripheral blood. This TCR was recovered from a human donor in a cohort sampled during active COVID-19.

CDR3 bases: TGTGCCAGCAGCAAAGCGGAGCGGGGCGCATTCTTC. Its protein is CASSKAERGAFF. The rearrangement links TRBV21-1 to TRBJ2-1; the table calls TRBD2, which could not be checked here. TRBV21-1 constitutes a pseudogene. The CDR3 is made up of 12 amino acids.